A single sample gave rise to the 24 T cell receptor beta chains below, sequenced in a study of CD8 T cells in Susac syndrome (dated by TCRdb to between 2018 and 2021). Libraries were prepared through the immunoSEQ multiplex PCR assay. RNA was extracted using the RNeasy kit, and 0.5 to 1 microgram was reverse transcribed with random hexamers. The public reads were run again by TCRdb, first through fastp at Q25 and then through MiXCR, and only productive beta chains were kept. One record per CDR3 amino acid sequence lists the most common genes and DNA. A total of 120,000 or so distinct CDR3 sequences appear in this sample, around 96% of them only once. More than 0.1% of the sample comes from the top ten. Sequencing was carried out using CD4+ T cells from PBMCs. The receptor source for this set is a human donor in good health.

This clonotype was observed a single time. The rearrangement uses TRBV28 and TRBJ2-2; 14 nucleotides match TRBD2. Germline lookup yields CDR1 MDHEN and CDR2 SYDVKM. V lost 10 bases, J lost 8 bases, and 18 bases stayed unmatched. The CDR3 totals 18 residues. The CDR3, as DNA: TGTGCCACCCAACTCCACCGGGGACTAGCGGGAGCCCGAGGGGAGCTGTTTTTT. This translates into CATQLHRGLAGARGELFF.

The chain joins TRBV3-1 to TRBJ2-3; TRBD2 agrees at 11 bases. The ends lost 4 bases at V and 4 bases at J; junction bases unmatched: 7. Germline V gene sequence: CDR1 LGHDT, CDR2 YNNKEL (reference sequence). This CDR3 contains 16 residues. The CDR3 region has the DNA TGTGCCAGCAGCCCCTTAGCGGGAGGGCCAGCAGATACGCAGTATTTT. This codes for CASSPLAGGPADTQYF.

CDR3 in DNA: TGCAGTGCCGGGGACGGAACCTACGAGCAGTACTTC. It is translated as CSAGDGTYEQYF. The rearrangement joins TRBV20-1 to TRBJ2-7; either TRBD1 or TRBD2 may supply D (5 bases each). V gave up 6 bases and J gave up 2 bases, with 11 bases separating them. The CDR3 has 12 residues. The germline gives CDR1 DFQATT, CDR2 SNEGSKA (reference sequence).

A remark on this clonotype: One end of the junction varies from germline; a read error may be responsible. V gene TRBV7-7 combines with J gene TRBJ2-5, with 13 bases aligning to TRBD2. Germline CDR1 and CDR2: SSHAT and FNYEAQ (reference sequence). The CDR3 extends over 15 amino acids. The CDR3 reads CASSLGTSGEETQYF. The CDR3 DNA reads TGTGCTAGCAGCTTAGGGACTAGCGGGGAAGAGACCCAGTACTTC.

This clonotype was found once. The chain joins TRBV2 to TRBJ2-5; no definite D call. Trimming took off 8 bases at V and 6 bases at J, with 7 bases between the two ends. The germline V gene encodes CDR1 SNHLY and CDR2 FYNNEI. The CDR3 has 10 residues. The CDR3 here is CASASKTQYF. The CDR3 coding sequence is TGTGCCAGCGCTTCTAAGACCCAGTACTTC.

The chain recombines TRBV20-1 with TRBJ2-7; D possibly corresponds to TRBD2 (6 bases). The germline V gene has CDR1 DFQATT and CDR2 SNEGSKA (reference sequence). The CDR3 spans 14 residues. V was shortened by 0 bases and J by 1 base, with 10 bases between the two germline ends. Here the CDR3 DNA reads TGCAGTGCTAGAGATCAAGGACTATCCTACGAGCAGTACTTC. Its translation: CSARDQGLSYEQYF.

The rearrangement links TRBV7-8 to TRBJ1-1; D unresolved. Germline lookup yields CDR1 SGHVS and CDR2 FQNEAQ. The germline V and J ends were trimmed by 1 base and 2 bases, with 8 bases remaining between them. This CDR3 is built from 14 residues. The CDR3 sequence: CASSLEQINTEAFF. In DNA, the CDR3 is TGTGCCAGCAGCTTAGAACAGATTAACACTGAAGCTTTCTTT.

The chain recombines TRBV27 with TRBJ2-1, with 9 bases identical to TRBD2. Per germline, CDR1 MNHEY and CDR2 SMNVEV (reference sequence). CDR3 length equals 14 residues. Trimming at V came to 3 bases and at J to 7 bases, leaving 4 bases not matched to a gene. The CDR3 bases are TGTGCCAGCAGTTTCTTAGCGGGAGAAAATGAGCAGTTCTTC. As protein: CASSFLAGENEQFF.

V gene TRBV20-1 combines with J gene TRBJ1-5; tentative D call: TRBD1 (5 bases). Trimming cost V 5 bases and J 6 bases, with 17 bases left between them. The CDR3 spans 14 residues. Germline V gene lookup returns CDR1 DFQATT and CDR2 SNEGSKA (reference sequence). CDR3 sequence reads: CSAPRRQGGQPQHF. CDR3 nucleotide sequence: TGCAGTGCTCCCCGGAGGCAGGGAGGTCAGCCCCAGCATTTT.

J is TRBJ1-5 and V is TRBV4-1; D is uncertain. The germline V gene has CDR1 MGHRA and CDR2 YSYEKL. The CDR3 is 16 amino acids. The V end lost 6 bases, the J end lost 2 bases, and 17 bases lay between the germline ends. CDR3 region: CASSPGGNLGNQPQHF. CDR3 in DNA: TGCGCCAGCAGTCCGGGAGGGAACTTGGGCAATCAGCCCCAGCATTTT.

This chain uses TRBV5-4 with TRBJ2-2, with D hard to call. V shed 3 bases and J shed 3 bases, with 9 bases lying between them. The V gene's germline CDR1 is SGHNT and CDR2 YYREEE (reference sequence). The length of the CDR3 is 14 residues. The CDR3 loop is CASSYHIDTGELFF. DNA for the CDR3: TGTGCCAGCAGCTACCACATCGACACCGGGGAGCTGTTTTTT.

The chain has TRBV19 and TRBJ2-5; a weak D match, TRBD2 (5 bases). Germline V lookup: CDR1 LNHDA, CDR2 SQIVND (reference sequence). Trimming took 5 bases from V and 0 from J, leaving 13 bases between them. CDR3 length equals 15 residues. CDR3: CASSAQKTNQETQYF. CDR3 coding DNA: TGTGCCAGTAGTGCCCAAAAGACTAACCAAGAGACCCAGTACTTC.

This chain joins TRBV30 and TRBJ2-7, with no clear D. CDR3 length: 11 residues. From germline, CDR1 is GTSNPN and CDR2 SVGIG (reference sequence). V lost 3 bases to trimming and J lost 5 bases, with 8 bases between them. CDR3 residues: CAWSDPDEQYF. The CDR3 coding sequence is TGTGCCTGGAGCGATCCCGACGAGCAGTACTTC. Full variable domain (rest looked up from reference TRBV30 and TRBJ2-7): SQTIHQWPATLVQPVGSPLSLECTVEGTSNPNLYWYRQAAGRGLQLLFYSVGIGQISSEVPQNLSASRPQDRQFILSSKKLLLSDSGFYLCAWSDPDEQYFGPGTRLTVT.

The gene calls are TRBV3-1 and TRBJ2-5, with 11 bases matching TRBD2. The CDR3 totals 17 residues. With V trimmed by 3 bases and J by 5 bases, 11 bases remained unmatched. The germline V gene has CDR1 LGHDT and CDR2 YNNKEL (reference sequence). For the CDR3, the DNA is TGTGCCAGCAGCCAGTCGGGACTAGCGGAGTTCCGCGAGACCCAGTACTTC. Translating gives CASSQSGLAEFRETQYF.

This clonotype has only one observation. This rearrangement joins TRBV18 to TRBJ2-3; 14 bases match TRBD2. V was pared by 4 bases and J by 0 bases, with 9 bases of the junction left unmatched. Germline CDR1 is KGHSH and CDR2 is LQKENI. CDR3 size: 19 residues. The CDR3 nucleotides read TGTGCCAGCTCACTGGGACTAGCGGGAGAGGCTCCGAGCACAGATACGCAGTATTTT. It codes for CASSLGLAGEAPSTDTQYF.

The gene calls are TRBV2 and TRBJ2-1; 8 nucleotides line up with TRBD1. The germline V gene encodes CDR1 SNHLY and CDR2 FYNNEI. V shed 5 bases, J shed 0 bases, and the junction held 3 bases outside the gene matches. The CDR3 length is 15 residues. The CDR3 DNA sequence: TGTGCCAGCAGTCGACAGGGGAACTCCTACAATGAGCAGTTCTTC. It codes for CASSRQGNSYNEQFF.

V usage is TRBV15 and J usage is TRBJ2-1; no clear D gene. Trimming left V 1 base short and J 0 bases short, with 7 bases between. CDR1 and CDR2 from the germline V gene are LNHNV and YYDKDF (reference sequence). The length of the CDR3 is 15 residues. Here the CDR3 reads CATSRAASSYNEQFF. The CDR3 DNA reads TGTGCCACCAGCAGAGCAGCGAGCTCCTACAATGAGCAGTTCTTC. The full variable domain, rest sourced from reference TRBV15 and TRBJ2-1, is DAMVIQNPRYQVTQFGKPVTLSCSQTLNHNVMYWYQQKSSQAPKLLFHYYDKDFNNEADTPDNFQSRRPNTSFCFLDIRSPGLGDTAMYLCATSRAASSYNEQFFGPGTRLTVL.

The V call is TRBV25-1, the J call TRBJ1-1, with 9 bases fitting TRBD1. V lost 5 bases and J lost 2; bases outside the gene matches: 3. The CDR3 covers 14 residues. Germline V gene sequence: CDR1 MGHDK, CDR2 SYGVNS. This CDR3 reads CASSWDRENTEAFF. CDR3 in DNA: TGTGCCAGCAGTTGGGACAGGGAAAACACTGAAGCTTTCTTT.

The chain combines TRBV2 with TRBJ1-1, with 8 bases matching TRBD1. The CDR3 contains 14 residues. CDR1 is SNHLY, CDR2 FYNNEI, per germline. Germline trimming cut 9 bases from V and 5 bases from J; bases unmatched to any gene: 11. The CDR3 DNA reads as TGTGCCAGTGGGACAGGCGACTTGGCAACTGAAGCTTTCTTT. Translated, it gives CASGTGDLATEAFF.

The rearrangement links TRBV20-1 to TRBJ2-7; D call uncertain. The CDR3 consists of 12 residues. Germline V gives CDR1 DFQATT, CDR2 SNEGSKA (reference sequence). Trimming shortened V by 3 bases and J by 3 bases, and 9 bases separated the two germline ends. Here the CDR3 reads CSASMANYEQYF. CDR3 in DNA: TGCAGTGCTAGTATGGCCAACTACGAGCAGTACTTC.

The chain is built from TRBV28 and TRBJ2-2; 7 nucleotides agree with TRBD2. The CDR3 sequence is 16 residues long. The V and J ends lost 7 bases and 6 bases, in that order; junction bases with no gene match: 14. Germline CDR1 is MDHEN and CDR2 is SYDVKM. Written as DNA, the CDR3 is TGTGCCAGCAATACCTGGGCGGGGAGGGAGGCCGGGGAGCTGTTTTTT. Protein sequence: CASNTWAGREAGELFF. The whole variable domain, filled in from reference TRBV28 and TRBJ2-2, reads DVKVTQSSRYLVKRTGEKVFLECVQDMDHENMFWYRQDPGLGLRLIYFSYDVKMKEKGDIPEGYSVSREKKERFSLILESASTNQTSMYLCASNTWAGREAGELFFGEGSRLTVL.

This chain links TRBV14 with TRBJ1-2; no definite D call. CDR1 and CDR2 (germline): SGHDN, FVKESK. With 0 bases removed from V and 8 bases from J, the gap between germline ends came to 7 bases. There are 12 residues in the CDR3. CDR3 residues: CASSQDFSGYTF. CDR3 DNA sequence: TGTGCCAGCAGCCAAGATTTTTCCGGCTACACCTTC.

This clonotype is a singleton in its sample. The chain combines TRBV29-1 with TRBJ2-4, with D perhaps matching TRBD1 or TRBD2 (5 bases each). The CDR3 extends over 14 amino acids. Germline V gene sequence: CDR1 SQVTM, CDR2 ANQGSEA. V gave up 7 bases and J gave up 1 base, with 14 bases separating them. The chain's CDR3 is CSGGPGTAKNIQYF. CDR3 bases: TGCAGCGGGGGCCCAGGGACGGCCAAAAACATTCAGTACTTC. Variable domain in full (rest from reference TRBV29-1 and TRBJ2-4): SAVISQKPSRDICQRGTSLTIQCQVDSQVTMMFWYRQQPGQSLTLIATANQGSEATYESGFVIDKFPISRPNLTFSTLTVSNMSPEDSSIYLCSGGPGTAKNIQYFGAGTRLSVL.

The chain is built from TRBV6-5 and TRBJ1-5; D is perhaps TRBD1 (5 bases). Per germline, CDR1 MNHEY and CDR2 SVGAGI. The CDR3 totals 14 residues. Between the trimmed V and J ends, which lost 3 bases and 4 bases, there was a span of 10 bases. The CDR3 is CASSYGGWNQPQHF. The CDR3 DNA is TGTGCCAGCAGTTATGGGGGGTGGAATCAGCCCCAGCATTTT.